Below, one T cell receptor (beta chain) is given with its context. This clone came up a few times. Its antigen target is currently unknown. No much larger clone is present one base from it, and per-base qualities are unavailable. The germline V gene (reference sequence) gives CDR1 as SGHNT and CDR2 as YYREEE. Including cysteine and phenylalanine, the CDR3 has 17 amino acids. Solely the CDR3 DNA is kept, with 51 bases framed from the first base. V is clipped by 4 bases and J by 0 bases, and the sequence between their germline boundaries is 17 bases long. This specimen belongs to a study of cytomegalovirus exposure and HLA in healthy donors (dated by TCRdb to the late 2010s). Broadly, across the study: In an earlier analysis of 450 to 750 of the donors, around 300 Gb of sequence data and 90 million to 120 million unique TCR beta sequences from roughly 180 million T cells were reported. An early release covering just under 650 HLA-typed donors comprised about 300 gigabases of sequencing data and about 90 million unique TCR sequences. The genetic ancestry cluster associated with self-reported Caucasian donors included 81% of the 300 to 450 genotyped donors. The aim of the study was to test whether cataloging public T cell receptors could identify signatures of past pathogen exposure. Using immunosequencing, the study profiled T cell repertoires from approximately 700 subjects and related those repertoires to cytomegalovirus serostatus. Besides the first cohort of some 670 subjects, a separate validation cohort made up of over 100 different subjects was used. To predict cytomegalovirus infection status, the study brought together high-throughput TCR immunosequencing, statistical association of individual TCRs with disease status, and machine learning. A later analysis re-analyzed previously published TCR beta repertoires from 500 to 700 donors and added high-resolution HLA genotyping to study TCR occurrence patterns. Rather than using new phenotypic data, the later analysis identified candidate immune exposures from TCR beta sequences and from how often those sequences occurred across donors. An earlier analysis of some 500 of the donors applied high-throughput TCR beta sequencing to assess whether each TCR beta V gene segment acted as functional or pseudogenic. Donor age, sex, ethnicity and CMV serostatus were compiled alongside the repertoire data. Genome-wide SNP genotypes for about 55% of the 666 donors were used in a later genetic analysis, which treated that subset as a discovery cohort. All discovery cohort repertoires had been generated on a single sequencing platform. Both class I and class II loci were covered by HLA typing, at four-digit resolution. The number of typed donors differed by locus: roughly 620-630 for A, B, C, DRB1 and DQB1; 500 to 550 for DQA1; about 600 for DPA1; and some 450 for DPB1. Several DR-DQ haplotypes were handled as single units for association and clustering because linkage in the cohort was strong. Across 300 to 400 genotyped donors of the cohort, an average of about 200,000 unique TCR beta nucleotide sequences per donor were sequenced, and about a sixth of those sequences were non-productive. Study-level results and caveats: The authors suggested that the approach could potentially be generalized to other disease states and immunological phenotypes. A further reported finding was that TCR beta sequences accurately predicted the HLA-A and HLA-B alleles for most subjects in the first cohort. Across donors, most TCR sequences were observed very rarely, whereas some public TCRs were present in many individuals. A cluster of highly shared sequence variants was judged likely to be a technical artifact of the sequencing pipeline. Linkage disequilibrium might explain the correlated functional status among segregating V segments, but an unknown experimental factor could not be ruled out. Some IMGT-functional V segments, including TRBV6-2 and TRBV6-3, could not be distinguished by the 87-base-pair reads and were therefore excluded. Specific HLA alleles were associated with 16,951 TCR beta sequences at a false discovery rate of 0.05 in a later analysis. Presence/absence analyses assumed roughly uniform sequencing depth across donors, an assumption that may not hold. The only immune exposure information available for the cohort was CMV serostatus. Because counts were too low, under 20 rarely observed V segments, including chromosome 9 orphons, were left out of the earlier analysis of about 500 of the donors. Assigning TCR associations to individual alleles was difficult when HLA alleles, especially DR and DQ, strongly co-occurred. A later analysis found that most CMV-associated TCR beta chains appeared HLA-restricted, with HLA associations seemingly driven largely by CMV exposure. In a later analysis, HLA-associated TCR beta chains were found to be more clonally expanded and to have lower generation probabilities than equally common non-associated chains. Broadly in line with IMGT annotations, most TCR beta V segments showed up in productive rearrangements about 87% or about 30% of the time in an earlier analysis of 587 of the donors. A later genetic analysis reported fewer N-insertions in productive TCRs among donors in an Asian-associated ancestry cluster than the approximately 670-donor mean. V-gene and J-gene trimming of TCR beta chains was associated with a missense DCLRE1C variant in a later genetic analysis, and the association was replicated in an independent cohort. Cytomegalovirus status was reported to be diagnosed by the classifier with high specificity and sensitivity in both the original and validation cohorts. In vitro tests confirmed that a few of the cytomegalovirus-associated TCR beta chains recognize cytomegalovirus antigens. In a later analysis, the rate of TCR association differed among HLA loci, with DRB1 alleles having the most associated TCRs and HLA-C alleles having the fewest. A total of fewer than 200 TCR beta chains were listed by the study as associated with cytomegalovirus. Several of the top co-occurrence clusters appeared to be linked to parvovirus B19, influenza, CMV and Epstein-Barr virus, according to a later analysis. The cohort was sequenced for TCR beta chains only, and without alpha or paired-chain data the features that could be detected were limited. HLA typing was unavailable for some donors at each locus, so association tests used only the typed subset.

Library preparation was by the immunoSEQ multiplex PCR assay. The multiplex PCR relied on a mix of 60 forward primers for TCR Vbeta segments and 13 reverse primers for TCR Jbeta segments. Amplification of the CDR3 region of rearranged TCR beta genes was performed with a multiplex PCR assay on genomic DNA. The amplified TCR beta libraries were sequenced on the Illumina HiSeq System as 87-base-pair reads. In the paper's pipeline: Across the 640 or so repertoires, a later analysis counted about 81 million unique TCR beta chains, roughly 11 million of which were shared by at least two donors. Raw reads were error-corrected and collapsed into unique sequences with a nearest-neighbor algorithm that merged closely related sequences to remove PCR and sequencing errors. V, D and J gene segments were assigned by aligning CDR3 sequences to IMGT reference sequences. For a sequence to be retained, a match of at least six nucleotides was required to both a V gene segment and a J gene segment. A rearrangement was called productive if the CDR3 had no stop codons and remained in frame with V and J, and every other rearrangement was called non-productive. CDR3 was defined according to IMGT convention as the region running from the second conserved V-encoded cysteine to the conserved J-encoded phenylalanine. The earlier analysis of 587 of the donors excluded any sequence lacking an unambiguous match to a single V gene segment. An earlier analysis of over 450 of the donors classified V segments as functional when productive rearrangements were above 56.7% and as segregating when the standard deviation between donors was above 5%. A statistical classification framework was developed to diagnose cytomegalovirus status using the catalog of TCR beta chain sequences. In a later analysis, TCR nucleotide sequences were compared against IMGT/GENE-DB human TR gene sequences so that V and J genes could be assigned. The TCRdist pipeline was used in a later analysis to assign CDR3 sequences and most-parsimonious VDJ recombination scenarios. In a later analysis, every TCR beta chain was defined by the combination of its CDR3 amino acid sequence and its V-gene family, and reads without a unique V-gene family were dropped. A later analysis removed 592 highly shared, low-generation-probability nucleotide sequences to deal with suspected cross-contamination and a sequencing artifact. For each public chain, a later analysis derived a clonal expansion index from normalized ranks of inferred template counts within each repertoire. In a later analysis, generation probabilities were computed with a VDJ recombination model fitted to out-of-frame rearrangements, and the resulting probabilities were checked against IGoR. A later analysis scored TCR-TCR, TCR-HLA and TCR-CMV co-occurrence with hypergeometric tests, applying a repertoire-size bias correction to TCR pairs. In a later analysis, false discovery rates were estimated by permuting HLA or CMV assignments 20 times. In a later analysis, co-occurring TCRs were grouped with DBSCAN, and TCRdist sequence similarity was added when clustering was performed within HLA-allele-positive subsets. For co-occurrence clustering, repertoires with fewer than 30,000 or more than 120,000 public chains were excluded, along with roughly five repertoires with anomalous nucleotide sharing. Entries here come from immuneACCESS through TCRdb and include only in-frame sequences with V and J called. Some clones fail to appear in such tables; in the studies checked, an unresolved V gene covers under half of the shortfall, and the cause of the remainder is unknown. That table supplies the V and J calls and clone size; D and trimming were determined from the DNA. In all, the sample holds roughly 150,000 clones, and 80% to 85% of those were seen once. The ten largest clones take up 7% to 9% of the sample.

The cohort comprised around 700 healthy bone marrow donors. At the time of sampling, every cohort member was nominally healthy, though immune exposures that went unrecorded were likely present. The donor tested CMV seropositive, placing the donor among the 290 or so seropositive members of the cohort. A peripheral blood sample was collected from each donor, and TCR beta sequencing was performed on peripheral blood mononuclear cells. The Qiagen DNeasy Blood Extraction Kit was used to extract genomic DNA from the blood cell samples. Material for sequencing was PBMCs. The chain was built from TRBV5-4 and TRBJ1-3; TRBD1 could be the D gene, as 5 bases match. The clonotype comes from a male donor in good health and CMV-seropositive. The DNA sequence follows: TGTGCCAGCAGCCAACTGACAGATCTAATCTCTGGAAACACCATATATTTT. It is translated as CASSQLTDLISGNTIYF. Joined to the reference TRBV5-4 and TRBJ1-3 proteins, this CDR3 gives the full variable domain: ETGVTQSPTHLIKTRGQQVTLRCSSQSGHNTVSWYQQALGQGPQFIFQYYREEENGRGNFPPRFSGLQFPNYSSELNVNALELDDSALYLCASSQLTDLISGNTIYFGEGSWLTVV.